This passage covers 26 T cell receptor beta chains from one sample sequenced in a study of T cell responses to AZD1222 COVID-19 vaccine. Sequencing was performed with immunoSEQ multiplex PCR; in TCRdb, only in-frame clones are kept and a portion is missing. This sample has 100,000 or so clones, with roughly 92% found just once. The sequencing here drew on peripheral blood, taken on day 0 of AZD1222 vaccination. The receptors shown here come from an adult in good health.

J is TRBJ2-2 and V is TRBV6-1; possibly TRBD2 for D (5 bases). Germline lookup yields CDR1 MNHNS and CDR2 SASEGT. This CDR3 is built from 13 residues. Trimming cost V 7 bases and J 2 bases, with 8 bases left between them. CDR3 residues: CASISGNTGELFF. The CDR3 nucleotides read TGTGCCAGCATATCGGGAAACACCGGGGAGCTGTTTTTT.

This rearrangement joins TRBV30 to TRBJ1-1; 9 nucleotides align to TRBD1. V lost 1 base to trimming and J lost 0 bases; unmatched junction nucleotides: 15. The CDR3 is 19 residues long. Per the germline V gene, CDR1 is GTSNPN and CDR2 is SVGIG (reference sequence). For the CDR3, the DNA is TGTGCCTGGAGTGATCGGACAGGGGCCACTTGGGGAATGAACACTGAAGCTTTCTTT. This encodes CAWSDRTGATWGMNTEAFF.

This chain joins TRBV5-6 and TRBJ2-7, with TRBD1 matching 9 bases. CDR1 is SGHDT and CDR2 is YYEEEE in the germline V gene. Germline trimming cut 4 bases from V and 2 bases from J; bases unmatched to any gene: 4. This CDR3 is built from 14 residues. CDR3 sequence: CASSPDRGTYEQYF. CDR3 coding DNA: TGTGCCAGCAGCCCGGACAGGGGTACCTACGAGCAGTACTTC.

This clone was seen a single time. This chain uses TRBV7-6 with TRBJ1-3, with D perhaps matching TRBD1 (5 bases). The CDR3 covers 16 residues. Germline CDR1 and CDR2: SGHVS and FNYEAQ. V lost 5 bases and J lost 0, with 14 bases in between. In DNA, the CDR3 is TGTGCCAGCAGCACTTACCGGGGCAACTCTGGAAACACCATATATTTT. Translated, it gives CASSTYRGNSGNTIYF. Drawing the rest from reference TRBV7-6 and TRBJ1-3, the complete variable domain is GAGVSQSPRYKVTKRGQDVALRCDPISGHVSLYWYRQALGQGPEFLTYFNYEAQQDKSGLPNDRFSAERPEGSISTLTIQRTEQRDSAMYRCASSTYRGNSGNTIYFGEGSWLTVV.

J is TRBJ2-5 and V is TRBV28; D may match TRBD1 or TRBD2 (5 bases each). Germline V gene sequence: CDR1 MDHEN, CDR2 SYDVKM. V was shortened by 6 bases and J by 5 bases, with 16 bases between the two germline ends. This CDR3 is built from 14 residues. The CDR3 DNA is TGTGCCAGCAGCCCCAAGGGGACCCTGGAGACCCAGTACTTC. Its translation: CASSPKGTLETQYF.

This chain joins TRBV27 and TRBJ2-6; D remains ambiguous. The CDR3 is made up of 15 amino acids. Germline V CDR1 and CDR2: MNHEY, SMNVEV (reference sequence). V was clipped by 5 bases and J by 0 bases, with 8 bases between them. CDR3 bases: TGTGCCAGCAGTGCCCTTAGCTCTGGGGCCAACGTCCTGACTTTC. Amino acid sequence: CASSALSSGANVLTF.

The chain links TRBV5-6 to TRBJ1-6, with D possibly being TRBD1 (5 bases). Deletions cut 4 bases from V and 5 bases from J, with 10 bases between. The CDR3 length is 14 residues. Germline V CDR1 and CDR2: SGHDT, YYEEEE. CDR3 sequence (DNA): TGTGCCAGCAGCCCGGGACGCAATAATTCACCCCTCCACTTT. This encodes CASSPGRNNSPLHF.

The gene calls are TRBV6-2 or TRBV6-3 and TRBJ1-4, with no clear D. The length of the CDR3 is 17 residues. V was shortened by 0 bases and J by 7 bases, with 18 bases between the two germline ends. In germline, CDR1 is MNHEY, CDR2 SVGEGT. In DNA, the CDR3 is TGTGCCAGCAGTTACTCCAAAATGGCCCGGTGGGGTGAAAAACTGTTTTTT. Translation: CASSYSKMARWGEKLFF.

For the CDR3, the DNA is TGTGCCAGCAGTTCCGGCTCTGGCACGTACACAGATACGCAGTATTTT. Translation: CASSSGSGTYTDTQYF. The genes are TRBV6-5 and TRBJ2-3, with no clear D. V lost 4 bases and J 2 bases, leaving 16 bases between the germline ends. Germline V lookup: CDR1 MNHEY, CDR2 SVGAGI. The CDR3 length is 16 residues.

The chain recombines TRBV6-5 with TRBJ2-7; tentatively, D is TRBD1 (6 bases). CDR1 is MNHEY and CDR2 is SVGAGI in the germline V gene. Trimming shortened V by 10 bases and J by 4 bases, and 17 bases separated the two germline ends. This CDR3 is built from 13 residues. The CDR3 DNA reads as TGTGCCACCTCTTTGGGCAGGGGTTACGAGCAGTACTTC. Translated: CATSLGRGYEQYF.

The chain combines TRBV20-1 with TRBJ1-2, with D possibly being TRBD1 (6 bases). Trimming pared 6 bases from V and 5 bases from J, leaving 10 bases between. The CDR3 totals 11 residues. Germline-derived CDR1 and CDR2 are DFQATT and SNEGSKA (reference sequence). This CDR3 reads CSASDSYGYTF. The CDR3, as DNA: TGCAGTGCATCGGACAGTTATGGCTACACCTTC.

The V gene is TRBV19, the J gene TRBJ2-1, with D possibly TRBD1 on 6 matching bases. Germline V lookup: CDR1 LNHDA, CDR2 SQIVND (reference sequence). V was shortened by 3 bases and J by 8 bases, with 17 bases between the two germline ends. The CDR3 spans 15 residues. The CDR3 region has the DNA TGTGCCAGTAGTATGTTTGGTCAGGGGAGCGATGAGCAGTTCTTC. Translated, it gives CASSMFGQGSDEQFF. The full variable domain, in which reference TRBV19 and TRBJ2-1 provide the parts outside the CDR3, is DGGITQSPKYLFRKEGQNVTLSCEQNLNHDAMYWYRQDPGQGLRLIYYSQIVNDFQKGDIAEGYSVSREKKESFPLTVTSAQKNPTAFYLCASSMFGQGSDEQFFGPGTRLTVL.

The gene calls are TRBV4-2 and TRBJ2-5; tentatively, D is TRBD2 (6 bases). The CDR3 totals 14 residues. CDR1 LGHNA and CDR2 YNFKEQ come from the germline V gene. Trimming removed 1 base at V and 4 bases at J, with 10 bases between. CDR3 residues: CASSQGGVGETQYF. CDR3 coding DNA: TGTGCCAGCAGCCAAGGGGGGGTAGGAGAGACCCAGTACTTC.

The CDR3 region has the DNA TGTGCCAGCGCCCGGACAGCCCAAGAGACCCAGTACTTC. This sequence encodes CASARTAQETQYF. The genes are TRBV18 and TRBJ2-5; the D gene is possibly TRBD1 (6 bases). This CDR3 is built from 13 residues. The V gene lost 8 bases and the J gene lost 1 base, with 11 bases spanning the gap. Germline CDR1 KGHSH, CDR2 LQKENI.

DNA of the CDR3: TGTGCCAGCAGCTCAACAGGGGGCGCGGTCAATCAGCCCCAGCATTTT. Its translation: CASSSTGGAVNQPQHF. The V call is TRBV7-8, the J call TRBJ1-5; 9 bases are a match to TRBD1. The CDR3 sequence is 16 residues long. Unmatched junction bases numbered 7, after V lost 4 bases and J lost 3 bases. CDR1 and CDR2 (germline): SGHVS, FQNEAQ.

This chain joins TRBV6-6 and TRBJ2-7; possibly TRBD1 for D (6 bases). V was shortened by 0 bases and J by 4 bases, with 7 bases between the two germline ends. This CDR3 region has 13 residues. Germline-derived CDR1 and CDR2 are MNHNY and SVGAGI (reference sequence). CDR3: CASSYSDRYEQYF. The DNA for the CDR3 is TGTGCCAGCAGTTACTCTGACAGGTACGAGCAGTACTTC.

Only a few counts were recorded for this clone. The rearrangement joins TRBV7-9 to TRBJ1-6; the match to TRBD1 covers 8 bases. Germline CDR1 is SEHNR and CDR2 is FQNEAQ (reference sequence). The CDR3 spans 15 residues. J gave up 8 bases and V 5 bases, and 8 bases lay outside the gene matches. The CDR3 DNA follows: TGTGCCAGCAGCACCCGGACAGGGAGTGATTCACCCCTCCACTTT. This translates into CASSTRTGSDSPLHF.

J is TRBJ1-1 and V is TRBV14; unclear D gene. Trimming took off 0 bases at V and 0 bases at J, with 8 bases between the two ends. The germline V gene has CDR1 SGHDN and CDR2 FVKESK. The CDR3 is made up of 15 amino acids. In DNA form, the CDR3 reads TGTGCCAGCAGCCAAGAAAGACATTTGAACACTGAAGCTTTCTTT. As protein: CASSQERHLNTEAFF.

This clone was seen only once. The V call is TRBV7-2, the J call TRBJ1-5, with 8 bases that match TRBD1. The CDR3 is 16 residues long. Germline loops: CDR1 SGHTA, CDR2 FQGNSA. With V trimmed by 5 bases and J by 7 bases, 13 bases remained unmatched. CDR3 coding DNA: TGTGCCAGCAGCCTAAGAGGACAGGGTGAACGGCAGCCCCAGCATTTT. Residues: CASSLRGQGERQPQHF. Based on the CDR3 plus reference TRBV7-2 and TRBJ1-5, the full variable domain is GAGVSQSPSNKVTEKGKDVELRCDPISGHTALYWYRQSLGQGLEFLIYFQGNSAPDKSGLPSDRFSAERTGGSVSTLTIQRTQQEDSAVYLCASSLRGQGERQPQHFGDGTRLSIL.

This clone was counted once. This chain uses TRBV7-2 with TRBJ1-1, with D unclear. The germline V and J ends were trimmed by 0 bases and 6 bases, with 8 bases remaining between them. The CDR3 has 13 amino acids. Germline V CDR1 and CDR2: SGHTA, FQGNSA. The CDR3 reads CASSLALGSEAFF. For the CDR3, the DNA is TGTGCCAGCAGCTTAGCGCTGGGATCTGAAGCTTTCTTT. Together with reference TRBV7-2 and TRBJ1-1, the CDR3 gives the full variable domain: GAGVSQSPSNKVTEKGKDVELRCDPISGHTALYWYRQSLGQGLEFLIYFQGNSAPDKSGLPSDRFSAERTGGSVSTLTIQRTQQEDSAVYLCASSLALGSEAFFGQGTRLTVV.

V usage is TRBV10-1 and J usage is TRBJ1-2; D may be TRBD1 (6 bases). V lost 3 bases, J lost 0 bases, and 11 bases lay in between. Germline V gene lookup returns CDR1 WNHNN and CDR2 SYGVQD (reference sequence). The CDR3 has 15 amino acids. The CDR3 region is CASSEVTGPNYGYTF. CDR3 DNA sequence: TGCGCCAGCAGTGAAGTAACAGGGCCTAACTATGGCTACACCTTC.

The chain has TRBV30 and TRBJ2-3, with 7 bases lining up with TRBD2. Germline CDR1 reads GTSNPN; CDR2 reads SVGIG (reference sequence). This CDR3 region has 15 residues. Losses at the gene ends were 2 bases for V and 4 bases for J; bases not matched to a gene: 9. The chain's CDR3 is CAWSKRRGVADTQYF. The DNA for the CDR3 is TGTGCCTGGAGTAAGCGCCGGGGGGTGGCAGATACGCAGTATTTT.

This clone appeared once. The CDR3 DNA reads TGTGCCAGCCTCCCCGGGGACAGCTCCTATAATTCACCCCTCCACTTT. Translated: CASLPGDSSYNSPLHF. The gene calls are TRBV25-1 and TRBJ1-6; the match to TRBD1 covers 7 bases. CDR1 and CDR2 (germline): MGHDK, SYGVNS. V was pared by 8 bases and J by 0 bases, with 7 bases of the junction left unmatched. CDR3 length: 16 residues.

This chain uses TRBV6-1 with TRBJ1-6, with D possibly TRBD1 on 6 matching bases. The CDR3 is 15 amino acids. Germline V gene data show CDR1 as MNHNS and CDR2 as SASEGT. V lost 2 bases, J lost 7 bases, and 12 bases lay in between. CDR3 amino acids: CASSEFWGQNSPLHF. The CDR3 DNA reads TGTGCCAGCAGTGAATTCTGGGGGCAGAATTCACCCCTCCACTTT.

CDR3 nucleotides: TGTGCCAGCAGCTTAGGGTCTGGAGGGCTGGGGGATCAGCCCCAGCATTTT. Its translation is CASSLGSGGLGDQPQHF. The chain links TRBV7-9 to TRBJ1-5, with a weak D call TRBD1 (5 bases). V lost 1 base and J 5 bases, leaving 18 bases between the germline ends. Germline V gene lookup returns CDR1 SEHNR and CDR2 FQNEAQ (reference sequence). The CDR3 loop spans 17 amino acids.

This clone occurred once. The CDR3 loop reads CASSSDYFTYEQYF. The DNA for the CDR3 is TGTGCCAGCAGCTCGGACTACTTTACCTACGAGCAGTACTTC. The J gene is TRBJ2-7, the V gene TRBV7-2; TRBD2 is a possible D gene (6 bases). The CDR3 loop spans 14 amino acids. V was pared by 4 bases and J by 2 bases, with 12 bases between. Germline V gives CDR1 SGHTA, CDR2 FQGNSA. The complete variable domain, with remaining parts taken from reference TRBV7-2 and TRBJ2-7, reads GAGVSQSPSNKVTEKGKDVELRCDPISGHTALYWYRQSLGQGLEFLIYFQGNSAPDKSGLPSDRFSAERTGGSVSTLTIQRTQQEDSAVYLCASSSDYFTYEQYFGPGTRLTVT.